This TCR beta chain was recovered during a study of blood T cell repertoires in COVID-19. Only in-frame clones appear in the TCRdb table, and some are missing; sequencing was by immunoSEQ multiplex PCR. The sample yields about 200,000 clones, 86% seen once. V lost 6 bases, J lost 0 bases, and 18 bases lay in between. Looked up from germline, CDR1 is MDHEN and CDR2 is SYDVKM. This CDR3 comprises 17 residues. The receptor was derived from a man older than 75 with acute or convalescent COVID-19. The chain uses TRBV28 and TRBJ1-3; D is possibly TRBD1 (5 bases). The source material was peripheral blood. CDR3 DNA: TGTGCCAGCAGGAGTGCCTATACAGGAAACTCTGGAAACACCATATATTTT. Its protein is CASRSAYTGNSGNTIYF.